This T cell receptor beta chain was sequenced for a study of radiotherapy plus CTLA-4 blockade in lung cancer. Study results and caveats: In blood, after radiotherapy plus ipilimumab, tumor-derived TCR clones expanded.

Turning to this clone: What it binds is unknown.

Profiled with immunoSEQ multiplex PCR; TCRdb holds only in-frame clones, not every one. In the table there are 120,000 or so clones, around 75% of which are singletons. This CDR3 region has 15 residues. Germline CDR1 reads KGHSH; CDR2 reads LQKENI. Trimming took off 0 bases at V and 4 bases at J, with 10 bases between the two ends. The chain carries TRBV18 and TRBJ1-3; D unresolved. The clonotype originates from a human donor with non-small cell lung cancer who had a partial response to radiotherapy plus ipilimumab. Source: peripheral blood, taken from a patient treated with radiotherapy plus ipilimumab. The CDR3 loop is CASSPPTGRGNTIYF. The CDR3 nucleotides are TGTGCCAGCTCACCACCGACGGGGAGAGGAAACACCATATATTTT.